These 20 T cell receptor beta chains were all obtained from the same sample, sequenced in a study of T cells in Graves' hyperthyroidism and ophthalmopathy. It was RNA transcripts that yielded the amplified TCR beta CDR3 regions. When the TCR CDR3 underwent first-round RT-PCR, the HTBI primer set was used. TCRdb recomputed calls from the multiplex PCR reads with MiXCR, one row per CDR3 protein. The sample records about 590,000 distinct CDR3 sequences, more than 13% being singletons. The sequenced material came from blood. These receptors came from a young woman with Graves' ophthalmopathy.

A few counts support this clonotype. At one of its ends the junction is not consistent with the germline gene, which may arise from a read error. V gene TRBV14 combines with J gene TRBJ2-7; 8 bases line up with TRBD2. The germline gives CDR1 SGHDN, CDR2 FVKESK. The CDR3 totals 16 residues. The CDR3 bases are TGTGCCAGCAGCCAAGGGCGGGGCGGGAGGAGGAACGAGCGGTACTTC. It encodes CASSQGRGGRRNERYF. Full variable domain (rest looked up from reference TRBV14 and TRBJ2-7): EAGVTQFPSHSVIEKGQTVTLRCDPISGHDNLYWYRRVMGKEIKFLLHFVKESKQDESGMPNNRFLAERTGGTYSTLKVQPAELEDSGVYFCASSQGRGGRRNERYFGPGTRLTVT.

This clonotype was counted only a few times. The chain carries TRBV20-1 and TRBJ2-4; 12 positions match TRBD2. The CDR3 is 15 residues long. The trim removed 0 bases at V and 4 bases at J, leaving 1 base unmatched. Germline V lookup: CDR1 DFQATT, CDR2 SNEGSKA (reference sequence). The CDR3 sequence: CSAREGTSGKNIQYF. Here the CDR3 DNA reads TGCAGTGCTAGAGAGGGGACTAGCGGGAAAAACATTCAGTACTTC.

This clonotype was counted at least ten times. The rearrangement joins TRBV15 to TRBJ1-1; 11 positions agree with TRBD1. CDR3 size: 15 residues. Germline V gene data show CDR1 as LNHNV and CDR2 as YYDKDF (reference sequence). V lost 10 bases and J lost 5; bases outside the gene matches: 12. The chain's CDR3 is CAINRGTGGLTEAFF. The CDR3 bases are TGTGCCATAAACCGGGGGACAGGGGGATTAACTGAAGCTTTCTTT. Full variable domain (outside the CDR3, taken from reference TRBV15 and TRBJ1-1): DAMVIQNPRYQVTQFGKPVTLSCSQTLNHNVMYWYQQKSSQAPKLLFHYYDKDFNNEADTPDNFQSRRPNTSFCFLDIRSPGLGDTAMYLCAINRGTGGLTEAFFGQGTRLTVV.

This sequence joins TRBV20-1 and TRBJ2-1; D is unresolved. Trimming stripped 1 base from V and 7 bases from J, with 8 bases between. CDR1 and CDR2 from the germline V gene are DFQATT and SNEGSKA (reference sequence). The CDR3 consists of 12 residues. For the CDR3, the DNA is TGCAGTGCTAGAGTCCTGCGGAATGAGCAGTTCTTC. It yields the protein CSARVLRNEQFF.

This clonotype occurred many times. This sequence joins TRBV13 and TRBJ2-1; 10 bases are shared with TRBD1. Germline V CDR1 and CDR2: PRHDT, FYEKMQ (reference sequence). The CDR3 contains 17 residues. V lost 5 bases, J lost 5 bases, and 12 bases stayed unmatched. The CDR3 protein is CASSHDRGRRANNEQFF. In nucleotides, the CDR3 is TGTGCCAGCAGCCACGACAGGGGGCGACGAGCTAACAATGAGCAGTTCTTC.

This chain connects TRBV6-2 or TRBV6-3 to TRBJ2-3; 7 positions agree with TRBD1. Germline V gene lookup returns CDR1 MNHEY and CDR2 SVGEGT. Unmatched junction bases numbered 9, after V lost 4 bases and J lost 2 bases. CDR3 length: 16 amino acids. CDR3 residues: CASSFTGTADTDTQYF. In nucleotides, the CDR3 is TGTGCCAGCAGTTTCACCGGGACAGCCGACACAGATACGCAGTATTTT.

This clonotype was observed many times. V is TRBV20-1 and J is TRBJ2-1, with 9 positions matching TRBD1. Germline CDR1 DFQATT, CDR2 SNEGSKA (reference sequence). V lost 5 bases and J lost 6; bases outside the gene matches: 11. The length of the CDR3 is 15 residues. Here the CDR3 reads CSAPRTGVIGNEQFF. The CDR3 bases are TGCAGTGCTCCACGGACAGGGGTGATAGGCAATGAGCAGTTCTTC.

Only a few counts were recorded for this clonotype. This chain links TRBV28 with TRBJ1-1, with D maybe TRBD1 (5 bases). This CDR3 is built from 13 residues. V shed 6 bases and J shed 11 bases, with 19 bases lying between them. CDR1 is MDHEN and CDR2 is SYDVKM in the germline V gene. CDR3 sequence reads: CASRGAGTEGAFF. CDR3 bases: TGTGCCAGCAGAGGGGCAGGGACTGAGGGTGCTTTCTTT.

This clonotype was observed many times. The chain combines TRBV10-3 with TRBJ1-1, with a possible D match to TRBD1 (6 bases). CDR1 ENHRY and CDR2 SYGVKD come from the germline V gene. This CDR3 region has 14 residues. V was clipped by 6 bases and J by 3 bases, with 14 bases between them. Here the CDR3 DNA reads TGTGCCATCAGCAATTCAGGGGTTTACACTGAAGCTTTCTTT. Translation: CAISNSGVYTEAFF.

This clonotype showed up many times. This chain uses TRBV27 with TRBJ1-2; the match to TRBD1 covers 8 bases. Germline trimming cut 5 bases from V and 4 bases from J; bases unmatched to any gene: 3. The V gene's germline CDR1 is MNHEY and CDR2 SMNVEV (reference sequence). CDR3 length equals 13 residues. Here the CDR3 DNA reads TGTGCCAGCAGTGTACAGGGGGTCTATGGCTACACCTTC. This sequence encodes CASSVQGVYGYTF.

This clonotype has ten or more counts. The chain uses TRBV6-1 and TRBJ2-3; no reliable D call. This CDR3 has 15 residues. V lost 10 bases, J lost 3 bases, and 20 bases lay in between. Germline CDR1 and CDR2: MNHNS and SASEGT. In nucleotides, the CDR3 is TGTGCCACCACCACGGCCTCTCCTTTAACAGATACGCAGTATTTT. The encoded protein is CATTTASPLTDTQYF.

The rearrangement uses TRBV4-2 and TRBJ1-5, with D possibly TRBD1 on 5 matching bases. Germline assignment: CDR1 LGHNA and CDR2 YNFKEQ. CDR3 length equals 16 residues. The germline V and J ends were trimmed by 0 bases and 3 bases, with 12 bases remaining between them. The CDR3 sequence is CASSQEGTEYNQPQHF. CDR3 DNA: TGTGCCAGCAGCCAAGAGGGGACGGAATACAATCAGCCCCAGCATTTT.

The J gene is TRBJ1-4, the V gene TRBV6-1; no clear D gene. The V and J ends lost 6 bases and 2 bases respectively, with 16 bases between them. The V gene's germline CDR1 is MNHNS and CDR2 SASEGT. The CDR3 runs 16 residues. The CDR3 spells CASSTLKGLTNEKLFF. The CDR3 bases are TGTGCCAGCAGCACCCTTAAGGGTTTGACTAATGAAAAACTGTTTTTT.

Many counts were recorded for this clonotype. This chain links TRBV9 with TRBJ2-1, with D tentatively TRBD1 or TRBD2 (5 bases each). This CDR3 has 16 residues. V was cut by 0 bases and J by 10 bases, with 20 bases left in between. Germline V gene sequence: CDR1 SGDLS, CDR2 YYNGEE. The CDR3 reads CASSVAPGPSNQEQFF. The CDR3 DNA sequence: TGTGCCAGCAGCGTAGCTCCGGGACCCTCAAATCAGGAGCAGTTCTTC.

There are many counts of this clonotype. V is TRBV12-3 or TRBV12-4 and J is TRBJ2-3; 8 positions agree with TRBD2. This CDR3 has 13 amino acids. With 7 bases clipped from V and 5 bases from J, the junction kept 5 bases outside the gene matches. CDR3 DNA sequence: TGTGCCAGCAAGCAGGCGGGGGGAGATACGCAGTATTTT. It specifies CASKQAGGDTQYF.

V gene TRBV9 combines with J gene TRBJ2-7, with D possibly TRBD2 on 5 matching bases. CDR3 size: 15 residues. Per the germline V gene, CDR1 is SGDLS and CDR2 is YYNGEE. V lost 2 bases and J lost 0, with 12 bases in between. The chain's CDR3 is CASSVGMGSSYEQYF. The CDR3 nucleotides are TGTGCCAGCAGCGTCGGCATGGGGAGCTCCTACGAGCAGTACTTC.

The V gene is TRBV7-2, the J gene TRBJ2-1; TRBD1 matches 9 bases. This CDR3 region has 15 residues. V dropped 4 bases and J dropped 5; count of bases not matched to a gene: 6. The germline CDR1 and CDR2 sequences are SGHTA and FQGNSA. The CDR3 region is CASSSGTGRDNEQFF. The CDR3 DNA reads TGTGCCAGCAGCTCCGGGACAGGGAGGGACAATGAGCAGTTCTTC.

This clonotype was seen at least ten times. The CDR3 protein is CASSIDFARQEGMNTEAFF. CDR3 nucleotides: TGTGCCAGTAGTATAGATTTCGCCCGGCAAGAGGGCATGAACACTGAAGCTTTCTTT. The chain couples TRBV19 to TRBJ1-1; D not certain. CDR3 length: 19 residues. V was clipped by 0 bases and J by 0 bases, with 20 bases between them. Germline CDR1 reads LNHDA; CDR2 reads SQIVND (reference sequence).

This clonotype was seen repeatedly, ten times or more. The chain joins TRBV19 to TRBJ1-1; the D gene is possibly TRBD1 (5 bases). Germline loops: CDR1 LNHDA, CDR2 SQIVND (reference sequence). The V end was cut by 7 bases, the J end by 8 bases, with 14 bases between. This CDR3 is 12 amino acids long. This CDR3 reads CASMGVEGEAFF. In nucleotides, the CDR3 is TGTGCCAGTATGGGGGTTGAGGGAGAAGCTTTCTTT.

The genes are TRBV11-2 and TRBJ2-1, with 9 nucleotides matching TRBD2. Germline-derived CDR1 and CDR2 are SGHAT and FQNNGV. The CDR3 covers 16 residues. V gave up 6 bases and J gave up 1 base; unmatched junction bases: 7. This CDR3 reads CASSSTSGFSYNEQFF. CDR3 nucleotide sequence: TGTGCCAGCAGTTCTACTAGCGGGTTTTCCTACAATGAGCAGTTCTTC.